This T cell receptor (beta chain) was identified during a study of a mutant IDH1 vaccine in newly diagnosed glioma. About the research overall: Earlier therapy was either radiotherapy, temozolomide, or both, and most got both. Overall study results and limits: Of the patients, 85% to 95% had vaccine-induced immune responses. Alterations occurring in top peripheral T cell clonotypes seemed unrelated to pseudoprogression.

CDR1 is SGHNT and CDR2 is YYREEE in the germline V gene (reference sequence). Trimming removed 1 base from V and 5 bases from J, with 13 bases in between. CDR3 length: 16 residues. Described time point: baseline, week 1 (first vaccination visit). Treatment here: pre-vaccination baseline after standard-of-care therapy. Astrocytomas that were new, WHO grade 3 or 4, IDH1-mutant and ATRX-lost were present in the donors. With respect to this clone: The antigen is undetermined.

Method: immunoSEQ multiplex PCR; TCRdb's copy keeps in-frame clones and lacks some. The data hold about 38,000 clones, with around four fifths observed a single time. This material consisted of PBMCs, taken from a glioma patient treated with radiotherapy, temozolomide or both. This chain uses TRBV5-4 with TRBJ1-6; D is unresolved. The sequence came from a man in his forties with glioma. Some clones in this sample may be carry-over from other donors' samples. The CDR3 DNA is TGTGCCAGCAGCTTGTACGTACCAGGAAATAATTCACCCCTCCACTTT. Protein product: CASSLYVPGNNSPLHF.